This T cell receptor (beta chain) was recovered during a study of blood T cells in healthy people across ages. Using a J-beta primer mix together with a sample-barcoded 5' primer, a second PCR was run for roughly 6 to 11 cycles. Each CDR3 protein is one row after TCRdb ran MiXCR on the 5' RACE reads. The sample holds approximately 800,000 distinct CDR3 sequences, 58% seen once. The CDR3 is 14 amino acids. CDR1 SGHTA and CDR2 FQGNSA come from the germline V gene. Points from the study as a whole: Any conclusive comparison of naive versus antigen-experienced cells was prevented by using unsorted PBMCs. Considered underestimates were the diversity estimates obtained from one million T cells.

About this clonotype: Its antigen remains unidentified.

The chain couples TRBV7-2 to TRBJ2-1; no clear D gene. The end of the DNA aligns better with TRBJ2-7, so the J call may be wrong. The sample consisted of blood. The source of this sequence is a man aged 30 to 39 in good health. CDR3 sequence (DNA): TGTGCCAGCAGCGTTGATTCCTCCTACAATGAGCAGTACTTC. Its translation: CASSVDSSYNEQYF.